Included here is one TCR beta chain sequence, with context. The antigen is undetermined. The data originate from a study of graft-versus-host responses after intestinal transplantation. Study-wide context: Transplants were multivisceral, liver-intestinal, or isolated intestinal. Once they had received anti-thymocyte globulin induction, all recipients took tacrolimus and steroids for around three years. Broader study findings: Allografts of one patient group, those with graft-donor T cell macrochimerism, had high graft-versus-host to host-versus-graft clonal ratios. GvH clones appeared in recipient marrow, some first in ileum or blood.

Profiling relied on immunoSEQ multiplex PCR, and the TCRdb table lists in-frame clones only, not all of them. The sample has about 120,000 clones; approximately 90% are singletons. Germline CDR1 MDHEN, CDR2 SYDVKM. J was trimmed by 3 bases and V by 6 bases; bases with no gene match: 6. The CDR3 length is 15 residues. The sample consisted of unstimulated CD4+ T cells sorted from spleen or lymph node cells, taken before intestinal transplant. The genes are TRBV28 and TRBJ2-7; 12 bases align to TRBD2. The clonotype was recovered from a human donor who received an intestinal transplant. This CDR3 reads CASRTTSGGYYEQYF. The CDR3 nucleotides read TGTGCCAGCAGAACGACTAGCGGGGGATACTACGAGCAGTACTTC.